Listed below are T cell receptor beta chains from one sample, sequenced in a study of cytomegalovirus exposure and HLA in healthy donors. Clones were sequenced by immunoSEQ multiplex PCR, and TCRdb holds only the in-frame ones, with some missing. The table includes 90,000 to 130,000 clones, around four fifths detected once. What was sequenced was PBMCs. These TCRs come from a man aged 25-45 years in good health and CMV-seropositive. The CDR3 runs from the conserved cysteine through the conserved F or W. The order of the fields is V gene, J gene, CDR3 length, clone size, D gene, CDR3 DNA, CDR3 protein. D genes are given only for firm matches. Size tells how often a clone was seen (once, few, many) or the class of an expanded clone, and some rows leave it out.

TRBV27	TRBJ2-7	15	NA	TRBD2	TGTGCCAGCAGTTTGGGGAGGGGCCCCGGCTACGAGCAGTACTTC	CASSLGRGPGYEQYF
TRBV10-3	TRBJ2-3	16	NA	TRBD2	TGTGCCATCAGTGTAGGGACTAGCGGACTCCAGGATACGCAGTATTTT	CAISVGTSGLQDTQYF
TRBV9	TRBJ2-1	17	NA	TRBD2	TGTGCCAGCAGCGTGGGTCTAGCGGGGGAACACTACAATGAGCAGTTCTTC	CASSVGLAGEHYNEQFF
TRBV7-9	TRBJ1-4	16	once	NA	TGTGCCAGCAGCGCCGGACAGCTATCAACTAATGAAAAACTGTTTTTT	CASSAGQLSTNEKLFF
TRBV6-1	TRBJ1-5	16	NA	TRBD1	TGTGCCAGCAGTGTTGTCAGGGGGAATAGCAATCAGCCCCAGCATTTT	CASSVVRGNSNQPQHF
TRBV30	TRBJ1-6	14	NA	NA	TGTGCCTGGAGTATAGGAGAGCTTAATTCACCCCTCCACTTT	CAWSIGELNSPLHF
TRBV5-1	TRBJ2-3	18	NA	TRBD2	TGCGCCAGCAGCTTGTATCCTAGCGGGGGGTTGCACACAGATACGCAGTATTTT	CASSLYPSGGLHTDTQYF
TRBV29-1	TRBJ2-1	13	many	NA	TGCAGCGTTGAAACTACTGGTCACAATGAGCAGTTCTTC	CSVETTGHNEQFF
TRBV11-3	TRBJ2-2	15	NA	NA	TGTGCCAGCAGCTTAGACGGGGGTGGCACCGGGGAGCTGTTTTTT	CASSLDGGGTGELFF
TRBV19	TRBJ1-4	14	few	NA	TGTGCCAGTGCCTTGGCCAGGTCAAGGGAAAAACTGTTTTTT	CASALARSREKLFF
TRBV2	TRBJ2-7	14	NA	NA	TGTGCCAGCAGTGCCTTAGGGGCGGGGCGGGAGCAGTACTTC	CASSALGAGREQYF
TRBV4-2	TRBJ1-4	13	NA	NA	TGTGCCAGCAGCCCCGGGTGGAATGAAAAACTGTTTTTT	CASSPGWNEKLFF
TRBV7-9	TRBJ2-7	16	NA	TRBD2	TGTGCCACGGCCGGGACTAGCGGGAAATACTCCTACGAGCAGTACTTC	CATAGTSGKYSYEQYF
TRBV10-3	TRBJ2-7	13	NA	TRBD2	TGTGCCATCAGAGCGGGGGCAACCTACGAGCAGTACTTC	CAIRAGATYEQYF
TRBV7-9	TRBJ2-1	16	NA	TRBD1	TGTGCCAGCAGTCCGTCCGGGACAGGGGGCAAAAATGAGCAGTTCTTC	CASSPSGTGGKNEQFF
TRBV7-3	TRBJ2-3	15	NA	TRBD2	TGTGCCAGCAGCTTAACGGGACTAGCCCCAGATACGCAGTATTTT	CASSLTGLAPDTQYF
TRBV7-2	TRBJ2-2	13	NA	NA	TGTGCCAGCAGCACTCACAGCACCGGGGAGCTGTTTTTT	CASSTHSTGELFF
TRBV29-1	TRBJ1-2	14	NA	TRBD1	TGCAGCGTCCAATACAGGGGGGGTAACTATGGCTACACCTTC	CSVQYRGGNYGYTF
TRBV5-1	TRBJ1-6	17	NA	NA	TGCGCCAGCAGCTTGGTCCAGCGGAGCTCCTATAATTCACCCCTCCACTTT	CASSLVQRSSYNSPLHF
TRBV10-3	TRBJ2-4	16	NA	NA	TGTGCCATCAGCGACACTAGCCAGGAGGCCAAAAACATTCAGTACTTC	CAISDTSQEAKNIQYF
TRBV6-5	TRBJ1-1	13	few	NA	TGTGCCAGTCTAGGGGGTTCTAACACTGAAGCTTTCTTT	CASLGGSNTEAFF
TRBV4-1	TRBJ1-1	13	NA	NA	TGCGCCAGCAGCCAAGTATCGAACACTGAAGCTTTCTTT	CASSQVSNTEAFF
TRBV4-1	TRBJ1-2	14	NA	NA	TGCGCCAGCAGCCAAGGTGGAGCAGGGTATGGCTACACCTTC	CASSQGGAGYGYTF
TRBV2	TRBJ1-2	14	NA	NA	TGTGCCAGCAGTGAAAACGCCAGACTCTATGGCTACACCTTC	CASSENARLYGYTF
TRBV19	TRBJ1-3	15	NA	NA	TGTGCCAGTAGTACCGACTCTACCCCCGGAAACACCATATATTTT	CASSTDSTPGNTIYF
TRBV2	TRBJ1-5	16	few	TRBD1	TGTGCCAGCACCCCGATCAGGGGGGTAGGCAATCAGCCCCAGCATTTT	CASTPIRGVGNQPQHF
TRBV5-1	TRBJ2-5	16	NA	TRBD2	TGCGCCAGCAGCTTGGTCTGGAGCGGGGGGGAAGAGACCCAGTACTTC	CASSLVWSGGEETQYF
TRBV19	TRBJ2-3	16	NA	TRBD2	TGTGCCAGTAGTGTACTAGCGGGGGGTCCCACAGATACGCAGTATTTT	CASSVLAGGPTDTQYF
TRBV5-8	TRBJ2-3	14	NA	TRBD1	TGTGCCAGCAGCTCCGGGACAGGCACAGATACGCAGTATTTT	CASSSGTGTDTQYF
TRBV30	TRBJ2-7	17	NA	TRBD2	TGTGCCTGGAGTGACCAACTAGCGGGGGGCAAATTCTACGAGCAGTACTTC	CAWSDQLAGGKFYEQYF
TRBV19	TRBJ1-3	16	NA	NA	TGTGCCAGTAGTCCAAGGGACACAGGATCTGGAAACACCATATATTTT	CASSPRDTGSGNTIYF
TRBV19	TRBJ1-2	12	NA	NA	TGTGCCAGTAGTATTGCAGGGGAAGGCTACACCTTC	CASSIAGEGYTF
TRBV25-1	TRBJ2-1	15	NA	NA	TGTGCCAGCAGTGAGGGGCTTGGTCGGGTCCAGGAGCAGTTCTTC	CASSEGLGRVQEQFF
TRBV5-1	TRBJ2-3	14	NA	NA	TGCGCCAGCAGCTTGGGGCAAACCACAGATACGCAGTATTTT	CASSLGQTTDTQYF
TRBV4-3	TRBJ2-7	15	NA	TRBD1	TGCGCCAGCAGCTACGACAGGGGGAGTTCCTACGAGCAGTACTTC	CASSYDRGSSYEQYF
TRBV25-1	TRBJ2-1	14	NA	NA	TGTGCCAGCACCTCCCGGAAGGGAGACAATGAGCAGTTCTTC	CASTSRKGDNEQFF
TRBV30	TRBJ2-1	12	NA	NA	TGTGCCTGGAGTACCGCGGAAAATGAGCAGTTCTTC	CAWSTAENEQFF
TRBV11-2	TRBJ1-2	17	NA	TRBD1	TGTGCCAGCAGCTTAGACCACGCCGGGACAGGGGAAGGCGGCTACACCTTC	CASSLDHAGTGEGGYTF
TRBV2	TRBJ2-2	14	NA	NA	TGTGCCAGCAAGTATCTGAGAGGTGCCGGGGAGCTGTTTTTT	CASKYLRGAGELFF
TRBV5-3	TRBJ2-7	15	NA	NA	TGTGCCAGAAGCTTACTTCTAGGATGGGCCTACGAGCAGTACTTC	CARSLLLGWAYEQYF
TRBV7-3	TRBJ2-3	15	NA	TRBD1	TGTGCCAGCAAGTCGACAGGGGGCCGAGGAGATACGCAGTATTTT	CASKSTGGRGDTQYF
TRBV7-9	TRBJ2-1	15	once	TRBD2	TGTGCCAGCAGCCCACTAGCGGGGGCGTACAATGAGCAGTTCTTC	CASSPLAGAYNEQFF
TRBV5-1	TRBJ2-3	15	NA	NA	TGCGCCAGCAGCTCCTTCGAGATCTCCACAGATACGCAGTATTTT	CASSSFEISTDTQYF
TRBV5-1	TRBJ2-3	17	NA	TRBD2	TGCGCCAGCAGCTTGGGGCTAGCGGAAATAAGCACAGATACGCAGTATTTT	CASSLGLAEISTDTQYF
TRBV6-1	TRBJ1-4	14	NA	NA	TGTGCCAGCAGACTGACAGGTATCGAGGAAAAACTGTTTTTT	CASRLTGIEEKLFF
TRBV25-1	TRBJ1-3	15	few	NA	TGTGCCAGCAGTGGAACCACCGAGCTTTCTAACACCATATATTTT	CASSGTTELSNTIYF
TRBV13	TRBJ2-7	15	NA	NA	TGTGCCAGCAGCGGCCGGGGGGCAGGTTCCTACGAGCAGTACTTC	CASSGRGAGSYEQYF
TRBV25-1	TRBJ2-5	15	NA	NA	TGTGCCAGCAGTGGCCCCACAGGGATCGAAGAGACCCAGTACTTC	CASSGPTGIEETQYF
TRBV9	TRBJ1-4	17	NA	TRBD1	TGTGCCAGCAGCGCATGGACGGGACAGGGAGTAAATGAAAAACTGTTTTTT	CASSAWTGQGVNEKLFF
TRBV5-5	TRBJ1-2	14	NA	NA	TGTGCCAGCAGCTTGGGCGGGGCGGGATTTGGCTACACCTTC	CASSLGGAGFGYTF
TRBV25-1	TRBJ1-3	15	NA	NA	TGTGCCAGCAGTAACAGGGATGACTCTGGAAACACCATATATTTT	CASSNRDDSGNTIYF
TRBV19	TRBJ2-1	14	NA	NA	TGTGCCAGTAGTATCCGCGGGCGCGACAATGAGCAGTTCTTC	CASSIRGRDNEQFF
TRBV10-3	TRBJ1-5	15	many	TRBD1	TGTGCCATCAATCGGACAGGGGAAGGCAATCAGCCCCAGCATTTT	CAINRTGEGNQPQHF
TRBV29-1	TRBJ1-1	14	NA	TRBD1	TGCAGCGTCAACAGGGGGGGTGTGAACACTGAAGCTTTCTTT	CSVNRGGVNTEAFF
TRBV11-2	TRBJ2-5	15	NA	TRBD1	TGTGCCAGCGGGCCCCGACAGGGAAGGGGAGAGACCCAGTACTTC	CASGPRQGRGETQYF
TRBV9	TRBJ2-3	15	NA	TRBD2	TGTGCCAGCACCGAGACTAGCGGGGACACAGATACGCAGTATTTT	CASTETSGDTDTQYF
TRBV5-1	TRBJ2-4	18	NA	TRBD1	TGCGCCAGCAGCCTCAAGACTGGGACAGGATTAGCCAAAAACATTCAGTACTTC	CASSLKTGTGLAKNIQYF
TRBV7-9	TRBJ2-7	15	NA	NA	TGTGCCAGCAGCTTAGTCCGCAGGGTACCCTACGAGCAGTACTTC	CASSLVRRVPYEQYF
TRBV7-9	TRBJ2-7	16	NA	TRBD1	TGTGCCAGCAGCAACAGGACAGGGGGCATAAACTACGAGCAGTACTTC	CASSNRTGGINYEQYF